This is a list of T cell receptor beta chains from one sample in a study of shared clonotypes between healthy human individuals. TCRdb's table, derived via immunoSEQ multiplex PCR, lists solely in-frame clones and lacks some. The profile shows about 380,000 clones, about 96% of them singletons. The sample was memory CD8+ T cells sorted from blood. Every receptor here comes from a man aged 30-40 years in good health. CDR3s include the opening cysteine and the closing phenylalanine or tryptophan. Fields, in order: V gene, J gene, clone size, CDR3 protein. A row's size may be missing; if present it is once, few, many or a size class.

TRBV15	TRBJ2-1	NA	CATGSYNEQFF
TRBV15	TRBJ1-5	NA	CATSRDRAVQPQHF
TRBV5-1	TRBJ2-7	NA	CASSTNTFPLYEQYF
TRBV9	TRBJ2-1	NA	CASSVESLADNEQFF
TRBV5-4	TRBJ2-1	NA	CASSGSRDSYNEQFF
TRBV2	TRBJ2-1	NA	CASSDLAVLDEQFF
TRBV29-1	TRBJ2-3	NA	CSVERGHRTDTQYF
TRBV7-6	TRBJ2-2	NA	CASSFKLAGGFSSATGELFF
TRBV29-1	TRBJ1-2	NA	CSVVRDNYGYTF
TRBV7-2	TRBJ1-1	NA	CASSLGGGVGAEAFF
TRBV5-1	TRBJ2-7	NA	CASSFNPGLGDYEQYF
TRBV9	TRBJ1-3	NA	CASSVARDSGNTIYF
TRBV28	TRBJ1-5	few	CASSLGSNQPQHF
TRBV15	TRBJ2-6	NA	CATLDQGTGANVLTF
TRBV6-1	TRBJ1-6	NA	CASSEGPVSDNSPLHF
TRBV5-1	TRBJ2-4	NA	CASSKGTAKNIQYF
TRBV5-1	TRBJ2-1	NA	CASSLVQHYNEQFF
TRBV30	TRBJ1-4	NA	CALRDRPNEKLFF
TRBV5-1	TRBJ2-3	NA	CASSLGSGPTDTQYF
TRBV5-1	TRBJ2-5	NA	CASSPVGTGRETQYF
TRBV27	TRBJ2-3	once	CASSLCSHHGLAGSTDTQYF
TRBV30	TRBJ1-3	NA	CAWSVRGLSGNTIYF
TRBV28	TRBJ1-1	NA	CASSSARNKGTEAFF
TRBV28	TRBJ1-2	NA	CASNWANYGYTF
TRBV18	TRBJ2-7	NA	CASSPPGQGFGEQYF
TRBV27	TRBJ2-3	NA	CASSLSGLRTDTQYF
TRBV10-3	TRBJ2-5	NA	CAIRRTSQETQYF
TRBV7-2	TRBJ1-5	NA	CASSLSRSNQPQHF
TRBV5-1	TRBJ2-7	NA	CASSLVPLPPGTSYEQYF
TRBV5-1	TRBJ1-3	NA	CASSLGQPGNTIYF
TRBV14	TRBJ2-3	NA	CASSQGGTYTDTQYF
TRBV14	TRBJ2-2	NA	CASGPGGANTGELFF
TRBV5-6	TRBJ2-7	NA	CASSLGGRVTYEQYF
TRBV2	TRBJ2-2	NA	CASTEWGTGELFF
TRBV5-1	TRBJ2-3	NA	CASSLVTDTQYF
TRBV25-1	TRBJ2-5	NA	CASSESGETQYF
TRBV19	TRBJ2-2	NA	CASRSGGTAGELFF
TRBV2	TRBJ2-1	NA	CARQIEREASYNEQFF
TRBV6-1	TRBJ2-1	NA	CASKRSSYNEQFF
TRBV13	TRBJ2-1	NA	CASSPGQIYNEQFF
TRBV30	TRBJ2-7	NA	CACQRGRLAGGPEEQYF
TRBV11-2	TRBJ2-3	NA	CASSASGTPDTQYF
TRBV4-1	TRBJ2-7	NA	CASSQEQVRQGPYEQYF
TRBV5-8	TRBJ2-5	NA	CASSEFQGRRHVQETQYF
TRBV30	TRBJ2-7	NA	CAASGSLEQYF
TRBV19	TRBJ1-4	NA	CASTSGYREKLFF